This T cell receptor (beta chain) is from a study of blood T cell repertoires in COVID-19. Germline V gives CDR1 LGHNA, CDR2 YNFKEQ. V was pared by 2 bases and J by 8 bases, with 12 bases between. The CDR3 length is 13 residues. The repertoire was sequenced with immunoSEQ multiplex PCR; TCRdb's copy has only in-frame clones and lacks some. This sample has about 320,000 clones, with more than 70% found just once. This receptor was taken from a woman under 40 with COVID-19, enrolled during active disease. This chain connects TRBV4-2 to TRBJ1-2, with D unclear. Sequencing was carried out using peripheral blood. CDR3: CASSQFVSLGYTF. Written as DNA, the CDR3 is TGTGCCAGCAGCCAATTTGTTTCGTTGGGCTACACCTTC.